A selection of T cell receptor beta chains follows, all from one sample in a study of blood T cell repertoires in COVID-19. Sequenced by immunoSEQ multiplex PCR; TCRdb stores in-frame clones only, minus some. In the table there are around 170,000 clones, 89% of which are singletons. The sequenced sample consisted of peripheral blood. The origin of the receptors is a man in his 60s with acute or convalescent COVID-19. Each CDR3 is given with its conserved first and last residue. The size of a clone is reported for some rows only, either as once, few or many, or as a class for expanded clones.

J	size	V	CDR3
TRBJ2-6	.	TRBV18	CASSPTTGSGANVLTF
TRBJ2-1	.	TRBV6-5	CASTPDRERNEQFF
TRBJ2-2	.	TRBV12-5	CASGYSGGSAGELFF
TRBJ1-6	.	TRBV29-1	CSVRLGSSYNSPLHF
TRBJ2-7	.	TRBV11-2	CASSFRTWDGGPTYEQYF
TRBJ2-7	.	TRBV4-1	CASSPAGGSYEQYF
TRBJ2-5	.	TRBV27	CASSEGHQETQYF
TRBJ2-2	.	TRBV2	CASSNPGQNTGELFF
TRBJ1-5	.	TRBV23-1	CASSRPNQPQHF
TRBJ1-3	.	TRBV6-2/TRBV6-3	CASSSGTGGNTIYF
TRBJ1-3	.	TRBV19	CASTQGHSGNTIYF
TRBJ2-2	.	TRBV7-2	CASSSHSGAGELFF
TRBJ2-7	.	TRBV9	CASSVQASAKSSYEQYF
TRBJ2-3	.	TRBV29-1	CSVAGRVGTSTDTQYF
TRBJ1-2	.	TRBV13	CASVEGNYRGNSGGYTF
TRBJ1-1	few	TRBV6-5	CASNAEVTSTEAFF
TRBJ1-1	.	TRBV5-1	CASAPRGTMNTEAFF
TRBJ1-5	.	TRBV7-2	CASSPQGGQGTQPQHF
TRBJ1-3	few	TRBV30	CAWSRAAGFGNTIYF
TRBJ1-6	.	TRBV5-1	CASSERLNSPLHF
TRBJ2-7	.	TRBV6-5	CASSYSGTSGTYEQYF
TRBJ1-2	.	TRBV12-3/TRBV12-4	CASSPGARGYTF
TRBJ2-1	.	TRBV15	CATNAGESEQFF
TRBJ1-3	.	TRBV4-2	CASSQSDSRRNTIYF
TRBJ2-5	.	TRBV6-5	CASTETPGQGTQYF
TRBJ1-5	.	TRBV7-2	CASSWTGGDYSNQPQHF
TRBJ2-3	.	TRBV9	CASSVGGYTDTQYF
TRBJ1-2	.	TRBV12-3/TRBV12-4	CASTTGAYGYTF
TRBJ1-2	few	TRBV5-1	CASSLVGVGYTF
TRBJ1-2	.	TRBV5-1	CASSPRTPSGNYGYTF
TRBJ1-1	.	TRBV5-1	CASSSQGGGTEAFF
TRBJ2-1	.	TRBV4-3	CASSQSSNSNEQFF
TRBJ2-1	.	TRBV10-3	CAISEPIGIQGNEQFF
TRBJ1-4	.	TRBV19	CASSKQGLLEKLFF
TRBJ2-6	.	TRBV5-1	CASSLQGDSGANVLTF
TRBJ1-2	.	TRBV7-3	CASSYDRHYGYTF
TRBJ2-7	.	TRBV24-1	CATSRDRNEQYF
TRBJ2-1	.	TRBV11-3	CASSLGQGTTGNEQFF
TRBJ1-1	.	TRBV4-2	CASSQGGGSGSEAFF
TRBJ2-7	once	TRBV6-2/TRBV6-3	CASIPSGASYEQYF
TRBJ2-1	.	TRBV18	CASSPSLLASPEQFF
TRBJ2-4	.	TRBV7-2	CASRRTSGDAKNIQYF
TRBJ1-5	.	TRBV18	CASSPPSGGGEPQHF
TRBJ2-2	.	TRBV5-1	CASSPGQGAGGELFF
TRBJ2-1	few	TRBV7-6	CASSLRGQGAIGAYNEQFF
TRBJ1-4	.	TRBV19	CASSFSDRTRNEKLFF
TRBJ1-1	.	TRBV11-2	CASSLGRQGIMNTEAFF
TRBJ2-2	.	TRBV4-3	CASSSKGADTGELFF
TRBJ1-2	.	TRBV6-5	CASSYGQNYGYTF
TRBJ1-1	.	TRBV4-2	CASSQDDSQTAFF
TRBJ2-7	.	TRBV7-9	CASSYIDEQYF
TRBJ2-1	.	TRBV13	CASSDQLAGAHNEQFF
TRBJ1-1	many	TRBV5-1	CASSIGQGGTEAFF
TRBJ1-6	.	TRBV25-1	CASSGDRGQYSPLHF